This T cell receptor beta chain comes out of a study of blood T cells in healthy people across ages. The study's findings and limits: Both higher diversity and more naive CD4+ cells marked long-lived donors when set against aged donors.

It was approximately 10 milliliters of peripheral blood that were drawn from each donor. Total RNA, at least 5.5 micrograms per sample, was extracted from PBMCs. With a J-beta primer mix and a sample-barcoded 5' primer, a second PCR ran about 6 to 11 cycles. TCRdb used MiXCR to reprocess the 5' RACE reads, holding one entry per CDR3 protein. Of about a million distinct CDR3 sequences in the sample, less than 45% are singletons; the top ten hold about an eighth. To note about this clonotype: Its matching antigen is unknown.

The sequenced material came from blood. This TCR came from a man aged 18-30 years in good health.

DNA for the CDR3: TGTGCCAGCACCATAGACGAACCAAGCTCTGGGGCCAACGTCCTGACTTTC. This sequence encodes CASTIDEPSSGANVLTF. The V and J genes are TRBV12-3 or TRBV12-4 and TRBJ2-6, with D unclear. CDR3 size: 17 residues. The V gene lost 7 bases and the J gene lost 0 bases, with 16 bases spanning the gap.